This is a list of T cell receptor beta chains from one sample in a study of lung T cells in sarcoidosis with Löfgren's syndrome. TCRdb fed the reads into MiXCR, producing one record per CDR3 protein. The data contain some 65,000 distinct CDR3 sequences, about 20% of them seen just once; the ten biggest clones take up over 2%. Specimen: CD4+ T cells from PBMCs. These receptors were obtained from a human donor with sarcoidosis (Löfgren's syndrome or another form), or a control subject (not recorded which). Each CDR3 is given with its conserved first and last residue.

v_gene	len	j_gene	CDR3aa
TRBV12-3/TRBV12-4	15	TRBJ2-1	CASSLAGGLVNEQFF
TRBV29-1	16	TRBJ1-1	CSSLLRRQGLNTEAFF
TRBV27	16	TRBJ1-5	CASSLSTRYSNQPQHF
TRBV6-1	17	TRBJ2-5	CASSSPDWGGDKRTQYF
TRBV2	14	TRBJ1-1	CASLDWTGNTEAFF
TRBV28	14	TRBJ1-2	CASSFGGGRRGYTF
TRBV2	16	TRBJ1-5	CASSKDRGKRNQPQHF
TRBV9	15	TRBJ2-1	CASSVAGQLEGEQFF
TRBV6-1	13	TRBJ1-3	CASAGGIGNTIYF
TRBV20-1	13	TRBJ2-7	CSARTGGPLEQYF
TRBV15	17	TRBJ1-5	CATSRRSPPSYSQPQHF
TRBV5-5	16	TRBJ1-2	CASSTDTGTANYGYTF
TRBV5-4	16	TRBJ2-3	CASSLPGTRSTDTQYF
TRBV3-1	15	TRBJ1-2	CASSSQAGADYGYTF
TRBV10-1	15	TRBJ2-6	CASSSGQTGANVLTF
TRBV7-9	14	TRBJ1-3	CASSLEGGGNTIYF
TRBV20-1	16	TRBJ2-1	CSARDFGGSSYNEQFF
TRBV11-3	15	TRBJ2-2	CASSLGQTNTGELFF
TRBV12-3/TRBV12-4	15	TRBJ2-4	CASSYSTLAKNIQYF
TRBV7-7	15	TRBJ2-1	CASRPLAGGPREQFF
TRBV18	12	TRBJ2-3	CASSPSTDTQYF
TRBV18	16	TRBJ2-5	CASSPWGSGNQETQYF
TRBV6-1	18	TRBJ2-2	CASSHLNPGRGNTGELFF
TRBV20-1	14	TRBJ1-1	CSARAGAGGTEAFF
TRBV18	13	TRBJ1-1	CASSSRENTEAFF
TRBV18	11	TRBJ1-1	CASSLRQGAFF
TRBV7-2	17	TRBJ2-7	CASSKPPAAQGAYEQYF
TRBV10-2	13	TRBJ1-5	CASRGHSNQPQHF